This T cell receptor beta chain was identified in a study of CD8 T cells in Susac syndrome. Random hexamers were used to reverse transcribe the RNA input (roughly 0.5 to 1 ug). TCRdb processed the immunoSEQ multiplex PCR reads anew with MiXCR; each CDR3 protein has one entry. The data show fewer than 200,000 distinct CDR3 sequences, approximately 94% seen once. CDR3 size: 16 residues. Sequencing was carried out using CD4+ T cells from PBMCs. The chain is built from TRBV21-1 and TRBJ2-3. TRBV21-1 is given as a pseudogene. The receptor's source is a human donor in good health. This CDR3 reads CASSKIRLPFVNTQYF. CDR3 sequence (DNA): TGTGCCAGCAGCAAAATTCGGTTACCTTTCGTAAATACGCAGTATTTT.